This T cell receptor (beta chain) was sequenced during a study of blood T cells in healthy people across ages. Next came a second PCR, run for 7 to 11 cycles, which used a sample-barcoded 5' primer along with a J-beta primer mix. Each TCR beta cDNA got a 12-nucleotide random molecular identifier. TCRdb reanalysed the 5' RACE reads using MiXCR and keeps one entry per CDR3 protein. The sample gives 890,000 or so distinct CDR3 sequences, about 59% of which show up once; 28% is in the top ten. The CDR3 totals 15 residues. Looked up from germline, CDR1 is SNHLY and CDR2 is FYNNEI. The junction had 6 bases not matched to a gene; V was cut back by 7 bases and J by 2 bases.

Sequencing input: blood. The source of this sequence is a man between 25 and 39 years old in good health. The genes are TRBV2 and TRBJ2-3; 10 positions match TRBD1. The CDR3 DNA follows: TGTGCCAGCACTCTGGACAGGGGGTTCACAGATACGCAGTATTTT. It specifies CASTLDRGFTDTQYF.